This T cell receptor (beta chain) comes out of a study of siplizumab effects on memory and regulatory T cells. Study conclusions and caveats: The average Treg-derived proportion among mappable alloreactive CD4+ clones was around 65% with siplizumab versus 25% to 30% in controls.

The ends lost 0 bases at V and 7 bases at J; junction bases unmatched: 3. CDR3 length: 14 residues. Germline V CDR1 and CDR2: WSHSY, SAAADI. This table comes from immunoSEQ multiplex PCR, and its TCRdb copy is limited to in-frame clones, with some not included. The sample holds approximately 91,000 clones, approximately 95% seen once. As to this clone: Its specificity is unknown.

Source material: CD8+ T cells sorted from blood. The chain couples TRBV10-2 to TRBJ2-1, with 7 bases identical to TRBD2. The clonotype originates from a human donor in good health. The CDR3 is CASSESIGGNEQFF. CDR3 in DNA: TGCGCCAGCAGTGAGTCGATCGGGGGGAATGAGCAGTTCTTC.